This T cell receptor (beta chain) was profiled in a study of human T cells and chemical hapten exposure. For the study at large: Mostly female patients had alopecia areata, totalis or universalis. Study findings and constraints: Relative to controls, expanded TCRs formed significantly more large CDR3 similarity clusters.

The time point here: pre-sensitization, week 0. Sample treatment: therapeutic diphenylcyclopropenone sensitization with weekly scalp DPC. Sample donors consisted of patients with alopecia, aged 18 to 70 years, who were suitable for DPC. Researchers extracted total RNA from unfractionated whole blood. V shed 0 bases and J shed 9 bases, with 9 bases lying between them. The CDR3 contains 13 residues. This clonotype was observed many times. Its specificity is not known. One entry per CDR3 protein, called by TCRdb with MiXCR from the RACE reads. The repertoire consists of 80,000 to 100,000 distinct CDR3 sequences, with approximately 9.9% occurring once and the leading ten covering about 3.5%.

The receptor's source is a woman aged 40 to 49 with alopecia areata. Some clones in this sample may be carry-over from other donors' samples. Sequenced here: whole blood, sampled in connection with sensitization to the hapten diphenylcyclopropenone (DPC). The V call is TRBV12-3 or TRBV12-4, the J call TRBJ1-5; D gene uncertain. CDR3 nucleotides: TGTGCCAGCAGTTTAGCCCAAGAGGGGCCCCAGCATTTT. Translation: CASSLAQEGPQHF.